A selection of T cell receptor beta chains follows, all from one sample in a study of CD8+ T cells in alopecia areata. The protocol was immunoSEQ multiplex PCR, while the TCRdb copy is restricted to in-frame clones and leaves out a portion. The sample has 150,000 to 200,000 clones, around three fifths seen once. The starting material was CD4+ T cells sorted from blood, obtained around week 50, from a patient treated with tofacitinib. The receptors were sampled from a human donor with alopecia areata. The CDR3 runs from the conserved cysteine through the conserved F or W. A D gene is named only where the DNA matches it firmly. Expanded clones get a size class; other rows say once, few or many, or leave the size out.

>NA|TRBV30|TRBJ1-3|NA
CAWSRTENTIYF
TGTGCCTGGAGTCGCACCGAAAACACCATATATTTT
>NA|TRBV5-1|TRBJ2-7|few
CASRTGTDYEQYF
TGCGCCAGCAGAACTGGGACGGATTACGAGCAGTACTTC
>TRBD1|TRBV30|TRBJ1-2|NA
CAWRGGQAIYGYTF
TGTGCCTGGAGGGGCGGACAGGCCATCTATGGCTACACCTTC
>NA|TRBV14|TRBJ2-5|NA
CASSQGGLQYF
TGTGCCAGCAGCCAAGGGGGACTCCAGTACTTC
>NA|TRBV2|TRBJ2-7|NA
CASTQGSNEQYF
TGTGCCAGCACTCAGGGGTCTAACGAGCAGTACTTC
>TRBD1|TRBV18|TRBJ2-7|NA
CASSPTGGKYEQYF
TGTGCCAGCTCACCAACAGGGGGCAAATACGAGCAGTACTTC
>NA|TRBV4-3|TRBJ1-6|NA
CASSHRTGPNSPLHF
TGCGCCAGCAGCCACCGTACAGGGCCGAATTCACCCCTCCACTTT
>TRBD1|TRBV19|TRBJ2-2|NA
CASSIERDRATGELFF
TGTGCCAGTAGTATAGAGAGGGACAGGGCAACCGGGGAGCTGTTTTTT
>TRBD2|TRBV25-1|TRBJ2-7|once
CASSEGGGYEQYF
TGTGCCAGCAGTGAAGGCGGGGGCTACGAGCAGTACTTC
>TRBD1|TRBV10-3|TRBJ1-5|NA
CAIRQTGDNQPQHF
TGTGCCATCCGGCAAACAGGGGACAATCAGCCCCAGCATTTT
>TRBD1|TRBV12-5|TRBJ1-6|NA
CASGPDRARSPLHF
TGTGCTAGTGGGCCCGACAGGGCCCGTTCACCCCTCCACTTT
>NA|TRBV29-1|TRBJ1-2|few
CTAGLAANGYTF
TGCACAGCGGGGCTCGCGGCAAACGGCTACACCTTC
>NA|TRBV9|TRBJ1-1|NA
CASSPHRGNTEAFF
TGTGCCAGCAGCCCCCACCGTGGTAACACTGAAGCTTTCTTT
>NA|TRBV5-1|TRBJ2-1|NA
CASSRLSQNGHNEQFF
TGCGCCAGCAGCAGACTTAGCCAGAATGGGCACAATGAGCAGTTCTTC
>NA|TRBV29-1|TRBJ1-2|once
CSAYSGYGYTF
TGCAGCGCATACTCGGGCTATGGCTACACCTTC
>NA|TRBV7-2|TRBJ1-1|NA
CASSLGRTVGTEAFF
TGTGCCAGCAGCTTAGGTAGGACAGTCGGCACTGAAGCTTTCTTT
>TRBD2|TRBV5-1|TRBJ2-2|NA
CASSPIAGGHTGELFF
TGCGCCAGCAGCCCCATAGCGGGGGGCCACACCGGGGAGCTGTTTTTT
>NA|TRBV6-5|TRBJ1-2|NA
CASSYSVGNYGYTF
TGTGCCAGCAGTTACTCAGTGGGGAACTATGGCTACACCTTC
>NA|TRBV7-2|TRBJ2-3|few
CASTRTDTQYF
TGTGCCAGCACCCGCACAGATACGCAGTATTTT
>NA|TRBV7-2|TRBJ2-4|once
CASTRPGNIQYF
TGTGCCAGCACAAGACCCGGAAACATTCAGTACTTC
>NA|TRBV29-1|TRBJ2-7|NA
CSVGLTGKRIDEQYF
TGCAGCGTTGGACTAACGGGGAAGCGGATCGACGAGCAGTACTTC
>TRBD1|TRBV7-2|TRBJ2-7|few
CASSLGDRGRYEQYF
TGTGCCAGCAGCTTAGGGGACAGGGGGCGTTACGAGCAGTACTTC
>NA|TRBV14|TRBJ1-2|NA
CASSHWGGDGYTF
TGTGCCAGCAGCCATTGGGGGGGCGATGGCTACACCTTC
>NA|TRBV6-5|TRBJ1-6|NA
CATREGNSPLHF
TGTGCCACCCGGGAGGGTAATTCACCCCTCCACTTT
>TRBD2|TRBV29-1|TRBJ2-5|NA
CSVDSSGGLETQYF
TGCAGCGTTGATTCTAGCGGGGGGTTGGAGACCCAGTACTTC
>NA|TRBV10-3|TRBJ2-7|few
CAISGGSYEQYF
TGTGCCATCAGTGGGGGAAGCTACGAGCAGTACTTC
>NA|TRBV9|TRBJ1-2|NA
CASSTGNYGYTF
TGTGCCAGCAGTACAGGAAACTATGGCTACACCTTC
>NA|TRBV11-1|TRBJ2-3|NA
CASSLGSESTDTQYF
TGTGCCAGCAGCTTGGGTAGCGAGAGCACAGATACGCAGTATTTT
>NA|TRBV27|TRBJ1-5|NA
CASSWSVNSNQPQHF
TGTGCCAGCAGTTGGTCGGTGAATAGCAATCAGCCCCAGCATTTT
>NA|TRBV29-1|TRBJ1-1|once
CSVGQGLNTEAFF
TGCAGCGTTGGGCAGGGGCTGAACACTGAAGCTTTCTTT
>NA|TRBV6-6|TRBJ2-5|few
CASRTGTQETQYF
TGTGCCAGCAGAACCGGGACCCAAGAGACCCAGTACTTC
>NA|TRBV7-2|TRBJ2-3|few
CASSSRRADLTDTQYF
TGTGCCAGCAGCTCTCGGAGGGCAGACCTCACAGATACGCAGTATTTT
>NA|TRBV29-1|TRBJ2-7|NA
CSVLSGYEQYF
TGCAGCGTGCTCTCAGGGTACGAGCAGTACTTC
>NA|TRBV11-2|TRBJ2-1|NA
CASSPLTGRSYNEQFF
TGTGCCAGCAGCCCTCTGACGGGGCGCTCCTACAATGAGCAGTTCTTC
>NA|TRBV30|TRBJ1-2|NA
CAWSVRPLNYGYTF
TGTGCCTGGAGTGTAAGGCCTCTAAACTATGGCTACACCTTC